The 2 T cell receptor beta chains below were found in one sample sequenced in a study of cytomegalovirus exposure and HLA in healthy donors. The PCR was carried out with 60 Vbeta primers and 13 Jbeta primers. Here immunoSEQ multiplex PCR was the method, and the copy in TCRdb shows in-frame clones only, minus some. The sample includes roughly 180,000 clones, more than 75% of them seen just once. The sample was PBMCs. Receptors originate from a woman aged 25 to 39 in good health and CMV-seropositive.

The CDR3 DNA reads TGTGCCAGCAGCGCCAGCGGGGTCGAGACCCAGTACTTC. Translating gives CASSASGVETQYF. The V gene is TRBV7-6, the J gene TRBJ2-5; 7 positions match TRBD2. Germline CDR1 SGHVS, CDR2 FNYEAQ. CDR3 size: 13 residues. Trimming removed 5 bases from V and 5 bases from J; junction bases left unmatched: 5.

In DNA, the CDR3 is TGTGCCAGCAGCCTGGGTGGGGGGGTCGACACTGAAGCTTTCTTT. This codes for CASSLGGGVDTEAFF. The rearrangement links TRBV7-2 to TRBJ1-1, with D possibly TRBD1 on 5 matching bases. The V gene's germline CDR1 is SGHTA and CDR2 FQGNSA. The CDR3 sequence is 15 residues long. The ends were cut back, 5 bases at V and 3 bases at J, with 16 bases in the middle.